Following are 18 T cell receptor beta chains from one sample sequenced in a study of metastatic and nonmetastatic thyroid tumors. Until they underwent thyroid surgery, no patient had received any treatment. MiXCR was used by TCRdb to re-call the PCR reads. The sample contains about 39,000 clones, around 20% of which appear only once. Sequencing was performed on blood. The receptors come from a female donor with papillary thyroid cancer or a benign thyroid nodule (not recorded which). Some clones in this sample may be carry-over from other donors' samples.

The chain employs TRBV5-4 and TRBJ1-6; D is perhaps TRBD1 (5 bases). Germline V gene lookup returns CDR1 SGHNT and CDR2 YYREEE (reference sequence). V was clipped by 5 bases and J by 5 bases, with 11 bases between them. CDR3 length equals 14 residues. The CDR3 here is CASSNRDDNSPLHF. CDR3 DNA: TGTGCCAGCAGTAACCGGGACGATAATTCACCCCTCCACTTT.

This clone was observed a handful of times. The junction shows a germline mismatch at one end, possibly a read error. The V and J genes are TRBV6-1 and TRBJ2-6, with D perhaps TRBD2 (5 bases). CDR1 is MNHNS, CDR2 SASEGT, per germline. The CDR3 sequence is 17 residues long. The CDR3 DNA reads as TGTTCTAGCACGGTGGGGATTGGCGACTCTTGGGCCAACGTCCTGACTTTC. It specifies CSSTVGIGDSWANVLTF.

This clone was counted a few times. The chain carries TRBV6-5 and TRBJ2-4; D not resolved. Trimming removed 2 bases at V and 6 bases at J, with 14 bases between. Germline V gene data show CDR1 as MNHEY and CDR2 as SVGAGI. CDR3 length: 15 residues. The CDR3 DNA sequence: TGTGCCAGCAGTTACGTTGGCTCAACGGCAAACATTCAGTACTTC. Encoded protein: CASSYVGSTANIQYF.

This clone was observed at least ten times. The chain combines TRBV7-8 with TRBJ2-7; D gene uncertain. The V gene lost 1 base and the J gene lost 0 bases, with 7 bases spanning the gap. CDR1 SGHVS and CDR2 FQNEAQ come from the germline V gene. The CDR3 extends over 14 amino acids. CDR3 in amino acids: CASSLDWLSYEQYF. The CDR3 coding sequence is TGTGCCAGCAGCTTAGACTGGCTCTCCTACGAGCAGTACTTC. Complete variable domain (other parts from reference TRBV7-8 and TRBJ2-7): GAGVSQSPRYKVAKRGQDVALRCDPISGHVSLFWYQQALGQGPEFLTYFQNEAQLDKSGLPSDRFFAERPEGSVSTLKIQRTQQEDSAVYLCASSLDWLSYEQYFGPGTRLTVT.

V is TRBV27 and J is TRBJ2-7, with TRBD1 identical over 8 bases. The CDR3 totals 13 residues. V was pared by 10 bases and J by 8 bases, with 13 bases of the junction left unmatched. Germline loops: CDR1 MNHEY, CDR2 SMNVEV (reference sequence). Here the CDR3 DNA reads TGTGCCATCACTCAGGACAGGGATGTGAAGCAGTACTTC. Translating gives CAITQDRDVKQYF.

On this clone: Relative to the germline gene, one junction end is altered; a read error may explain this. The rearrangement links TRBV7-9 to TRBJ2-1; D may be TRBD2 (5 bases). In germline, CDR1 is SEHNR, CDR2 FQNEAQ (reference sequence). CDR3 length: 12 amino acids. The CDR3 region is CASRATGNEQLF. The CDR3 DNA reads TGTGCCAGCAGAGCTACCGGGAATGAGCAGTTATTC.

This clone was counted at least ten times. The chain links TRBV2 to TRBJ1-6; D ambiguous. Germline V gives CDR1 SNHLY, CDR2 FYNNEI. V was trimmed by 3 bases and J by 9 bases, leaving 9 bases between them. This CDR3 spans 13 amino acids. CDR3 DNA: TGTGCCAGCAGTGACGGGAACCTTTCACCCCTCCACTTT. Its translation: CASSDGNLSPLHF.

This clone was counted only a few times. A much larger clone differs by one base, so this may be a read error. The identical CDR3 is also encoded by other nucleotide sequences in the sample. The chain employs TRBV7-8 and TRBJ2-2; a possible D gene is TRBD2 (5 bases). The CDR3 is made up of 15 amino acids. The germline V gene has CDR1 SGHVS and CDR2 FQNEAQ. V was trimmed by 3 bases and J by 3 bases, leaving 11 bases between them. The CDR3 DNA reads as TGTGCCAGCAGCTTGAGGATGGGAGACACCGGGGAGCTGTTTTTT. Its protein is CASSLRMGDTGELFF.

This clone was detected many times. The rearrangement links TRBV30 to TRBJ2-7; D is perhaps TRBD1 (5 bases). The germline V and J ends were trimmed by 5 bases and 2 bases, with 10 bases remaining between them. Germline-derived CDR1 and CDR2 are GTSNPN and SVGIG (reference sequence). The CDR3 length is 12 residues. The CDR3 loop reads CAWRTHTYEQYF. Written as DNA, the CDR3 is TGTGCCTGGCGGACACATACCTACGAGCAGTACTTC.

This clone was seen ten or more times. The rearrangement links TRBV30 to TRBJ1-1; D unresolved. The V gene lost 5 bases and the J gene lost 4 bases, with 11 bases spanning the gap. Germline CDR1 is GTSNPN and CDR2 is SVGIG (reference sequence). The CDR3 is made up of 12 amino acids. The CDR3 reads CAWRERPTEAFF. The CDR3 DNA sequence: TGTGCCTGGCGCGAGAGGCCCACTGAAGCTTTCTTT.

This clone showed up many times. V is TRBV20-1 and J is TRBJ2-7; a possible D gene is TRBD1 (6 bases). CDR1 DFQATT and CDR2 SNEGSKA come from the germline V gene (reference sequence). The CDR3 is made up of 10 amino acids. V lost 6 bases to trimming and J lost 5 bases, with 8 bases between them. The CDR3 DNA sequence: TGCAGTGCCAGGGACAACGAGCAGTACTTC. Its translation is CSARDNEQYF.

Ten or more counts support this clone. J is TRBJ2-2 and V is TRBV6-5; the match to TRBD2 covers 12 bases. The V gene end was trimmed by 2 bases and the J gene end by 6 bases; junction bases not matched to a gene: 10. The CDR3 contains 18 residues. CDR1 is MNHEY, CDR2 SVGAGI, per germline. CDR3 bases: TGTGCCAGCAGTTACCCGGGGGCTAGCGGGAGGGCCCCCGGGGAGCTGTTTTTT. It specifies CASSYPGASGRAPGELFF.

This sequence joins TRBV20-1 and TRBJ1-5; D is uncertain. Germline assignment: CDR1 DFQATT and CDR2 SNEGSKA (reference sequence). This CDR3 has 14 amino acids. V gave up 3 bases and J gave up 7 bases, with 16 bases separating them. The CDR3 loop reads CSASDNHSDQPQHF. CDR3 nucleotides: TGCAGTGCTAGCGATAATCACTCGGACCAGCCCCAGCATTTT.

As concerns this clone: The same CDR3 is also encoded by other DNA sequences in this sample. The chain carries TRBV20-1 and TRBJ1-5; D gene ambiguous. The CDR3 contains 15 residues. The V gene's germline CDR1 is DFQATT and CDR2 SNEGSKA (reference sequence). CDR3 sequence reads: CSAPEEGEGNQPQHF. CDR3 sequence (DNA): TGCAGCGCTCCCGAGGAGGGCGAGGGAAATCAGCCCCAGCATTTT.

Concerning this clone: Germline is not matched at one junction end, which may reflect a read error. The identical CDR3 is also encoded by other nucleotide sequences in the sample. The chain combines TRBV7-9 with TRBJ2-5; TRBD2 matches 12 bases. Germline V gene data show CDR1 as SEHNR and CDR2 as FQNEAQ (reference sequence). CDR3 length equals 17 residues. The CDR3 loop is CASSLLLAGGPQETQYF. In DNA, the CDR3 is TGTGCCAGTAGCTTATTACTAGCGGGAGGCCCCCAAGAGACCCAGTACTTC. Combining the CDR3 with reference TRBV7-9 and TRBJ2-5 gives the whole variable domain DTGVSQNPRHKITKRGQNVTFRCDPISEHNRLYWYRQTLGQGPEFLTYFQNEAQLEKSRLLSDRFSAERPKGSFSTLEIQRTEQGDSAMYLCASSLLLAGGPQETQYFGPGTRLLVL.

This clone was seen repeatedly, ten times or more. The chain combines TRBV5-5 with TRBJ2-7; tentatively, D is TRBD1 (6 bases). Germline loops: CDR1 SGHKS, CDR2 YYEKEE (reference sequence). The CDR3 spans 13 residues. V was cut by 4 bases and J by 9 bases, with 17 bases left in between. The CDR3, as DNA: TGTGCCAGCAGCGTGACAGGTGAGGGCTGGCAGTACTTC. The encoded protein is CASSVTGEGWQYF.

This clone was counted many times. V gene TRBV2 combines with J gene TRBJ2-1; D ambiguous. Deletions cut 4 bases from V and 12 bases from J, with 13 bases between. CDR1 is SNHLY and CDR2 is FYNNEI in the germline V gene. The length of the CDR3 is 12 residues. Written as DNA, the CDR3 is TGTGCCAGCAGTGTGGAGACTGCGGCGCAGTTCTTC. Its protein product is CASSVETAAQFF.

This clone was seen a few times. This may arise from a read error, as a much more abundant clone is one base away. Other DNA variants within this sample encode the same CDR3. The rearrangement links TRBV28 to TRBJ2-1, with a possible D match to TRBD2 (6 bases). The germline gives CDR1 MDHEN, CDR2 SYDVKM. The CDR3 has 14 amino acids. The CDR3 sequence is CASSLGTLANEQFF. As DNA, the CDR3 is TGCGCCAGCAGTTTGGGGACTCTTGCTAATGAGCAGTTCTTC.